This is a list of T cell receptor beta chains from one sample in a study of T-cell reconstitution after alpha-beta-depleted transplantation in children. TCRdb ran MiXCR on the PCR reads and lists one entry per CDR3 protein. The table includes 800,000 to 1,000,000 distinct CDR3 sequences, about 29% detected once. Sample: PBMCs, mostly from graft donor cells, taken 360 days after TCRalphabeta/CD19-depleted stem cell transplant. These receptors all stem from a boy in the first two years of life who had a stem cell transplant for SCID, so the T cells may come from the graft donor. The CDR3 runs from the conserved cysteine through the conserved F or W. D genes are given only for firm matches. Size tells how often a clone was seen (once, few, many) or the class of an expanded clone, and some rows leave it out.

size: NA
V: TRBV5-1
J: TRBJ2-1
D: TRBD2
DNA: TGCGCCAGCAGCTTGGATGCGGTAATAGCGGGGGCCGATAAGAATGAGCAGTTCTTC
CDR3: CASSLDAVIAGADKNEQFF

size: NA
V: TRBV5-1
J: TRBJ2-1
D: NA
DNA: TGCGCCAGCAGTAGGGCAGAGTACAATGAGCAGTTCTTC
CDR3: CASSRAEYNEQFF

size: NA
V: TRBV7-2
J: TRBJ2-1
D: NA
DNA: TGTGCCAGCAGCTTTTACCGGTGGAGCTCCTACAATGAGCAGTTCTTC
CDR3: CASSFYRWSSYNEQFF

size: few
V: TRBV12-3/TRBV12-4
J: TRBJ1-1
D: NA
DNA: TGTGCCAGCAGTCCTCGACAGGAAGCTTTCTTT
CDR3: CASSPRQEAFF

size: NA
V: TRBV5-1
J: TRBJ2-1
D: TRBD1
DNA: TGCGCCAGCACGTTGGGTGTTGACAGGGACAATGAGCAGTTCTTC
CDR3: CASTLGVDRDNEQFF

size: few
V: TRBV24-1
J: TRBJ2-3
D: TRBD1
DNA: TGTGCCACCAGTGATGCGGACAGGGGGTGGAGCACAGATACGCAGTATTTT
CDR3: CATSDADRGWSTDTQYF

size: NA
V: TRBV5-1
J: TRBJ2-2
D: NA
DNA: TGCGCCAGCAGCTTGATGGGCCAGGTGAACACCGGGGAGCTGTTTTTT
CDR3: CASSLMGQVNTGELFF

size: NA
V: TRBV5-1
J: TRBJ2-5
D: NA
DNA: TGCGCCAGCAGCGGCCCCGGCTATCAAGAGACCCAGTACTTC
CDR3: CASSGPGYQETQYF

size: NA
V: TRBV12-3/TRBV12-4
J: TRBJ2-2
D: NA
DNA: TGTGCCAGCAGTCACACGATAGTTAGAGACTTTACCGGGGAGCTGTTTTTT
CDR3: CASSHTIVRDFTGELFF

size: NA
V: TRBV20-1
J: TRBJ2-6
D: TRBD2
DNA: TGCAGTGCTAGAGATGGAGGGACTAGCGGGGGATTCTCTGGGGCCAACGTCCTGACTTTC
CDR3: CSARDGGTSGGFSGANVLTF

size: few
V: TRBV12-3/TRBV12-4
J: TRBJ1-3
D: NA
DNA: TGTGCCAGCAGACGCCTAATCCTTTTGGGGAGCTCTGGAAACACCATATATTTT
CDR3: CASRRLILLGSSGNTIYF

size: few
V: TRBV4-3
J: TRBJ2-3
D: NA
DNA: TGCGCCAGCAGCCCCCCTCCTCTCACAGATACGCAGTATTTT
CDR3: CASSPPPLTDTQYF

size: few
V: TRBV2
J: TRBJ2-3
D: TRBD1
DNA: TGTGCCAGCAGTAGACAGGGGCTCACAGATACGCAGTATTTT
CDR3: CASSRQGLTDTQYF

size: few
V: TRBV9
J: TRBJ2-1
D: NA
DNA: TGTGCCAGCAGCGTTTCAGGAGGGGGTTACAATGAGCAGTTCTTC
CDR3: CASSVSGGGYNEQFF

size: NA
V: TRBV5-1
J: TRBJ1-1
D: NA
DNA: TGCGCCAGCAGCCCAGGAACTTACTCTCCGGCGACTGAAGCTTTCTTT
CDR3: CASSPGTYSPATEAFF

size: NA
V: TRBV9
J: TRBJ2-3
D: TRBD1
DNA: TGTGCCAGCAGCGCACACACAGGGGCGATCGCAGATACGCAGTATTTT
CDR3: CASSAHTGAIADTQYF

size: NA
V: TRBV12-3/TRBV12-4
J: TRBJ2-5
D: NA
DNA: TGTGCCAGCAAAGGGGCCCGGGAGACCCAGTACTTC
CDR3: CASKGARETQYF

size: NA
V: TRBV6-2/TRBV6-3
J: TRBJ2-1
D: NA
DNA: TGTGCCAGCAGTTCGGGACCCTACAATGAGCAGTTCTTC
CDR3: CASSSGPYNEQFF

size: few
V: TRBV7-7
J: TRBJ2-7
D: NA
DNA: TGTGCCAGCAGCTTAGTAGGAGGGAAGCGTACCTACGAGCAGTACTTC
CDR3: CASSLVGGKRTYEQYF

size: few
V: TRBV29-1
J: TRBJ1-1
D: NA
DNA: TGCAGCGTTGACAGGATTTTGGGCGGCACTGAAGCTTTCTTT
CDR3: CSVDRILGGTEAFF

size: NA
V: TRBV7-2
J: TRBJ2-7
D: NA
DNA: TGTGCCAGCAGCTTAGATTCGGGGACTCCTTCCTACGAGCAGTACTTC
CDR3: CASSLDSGTPSYEQYF

size: few
V: TRBV27
J: TRBJ1-1
D: TRBD1
DNA: TGTGCCAGCAGTTTCGGCAGGGGGCTTCGGGCCACTGAAGCTTTCTTT
CDR3: CASSFGRGLRATEAFF

size: NA
V: TRBV15
J: TRBJ1-6
D: TRBD1
DNA: TGTGCCACCAGTAAACAGGGGGCGCGCGGTTCACCCCTCCACTTT
CDR3: CATSKQGARGSPLHF

size: NA
V: TRBV29-1
J: TRBJ2-2
D: NA
DNA: TGCAGCGTTGGCGAGACAGACACCGGGGAGCTGTTTTTT
CDR3: CSVGETDTGELFF

size: NA
V: TRBV4-1
J: TRBJ1-6
D: NA
DNA: TGCGCCAGCAGCCTACGCCCGCGGGACAATTATAATTCACCCCTCCACTTT
CDR3: CASSLRPRDNYNSPLHF

size: NA
V: TRBV5-1
J: TRBJ1-1
D: NA
DNA: TGCGCCAGCAGCTCGGGACTTTTGAACACTGAAGCTTTCTTT
CDR3: CASSSGLLNTEAFF

size: many
V: TRBV15
J: TRBJ2-5
D: NA
DNA: TGTGCCACCAGCAGAGAAGGCGAGACCCAGTACTTC
CDR3: CATSREGETQYF